Described below is a single T cell receptor beta chain sequence and its context. These data come from a study of cytomegalovirus exposure and HLA in healthy donors. The V gene's germline CDR1 is MNHNS and CDR2 SASEGT. The CDR3 length is 15 residues. V was clipped by 0 bases and J by 5 bases, with 13 bases between them. Vbeta (60) and Jbeta (13) primers were used in the PCR. Produced via immunoSEQ multiplex PCR; TCRdb's table is partial and in-frame only. The table shows about 150,000 clones, with 55% to 70% occurring only once. The chain couples TRBV6-1 to TRBJ2-5; D may be TRBD1 (8 bases). The sample consisted of PBMCs. This TCR was sampled from a woman in her 30s in good health and CMV-seropositive. The CDR3 loop reads CASSEAQGGWETQYF. CDR3 DNA: TGTGCCAGCAGTGAAGCACAGGGGGGGTGGGAGACCCAGTACTTC.